This T cell receptor (beta chain) was found in a study of blood T cells in healthy people across ages. In the study overall: Every two T cells gave about one barcoded beta molecule via template switching.

A single count supports this clonotype. The second PCR ran roughly 6 to 12 cycles with a sample-barcoded 5' primer and J-beta primers. Each of the cDNA molecules was tagged by a template-switch adaptor with 12 random nucleotides. TCRdb independently ran MiXCR on the 5' RACE reads; one entry per CDR3 protein. The sample holds roughly 1.9 million distinct CDR3 sequences, about two fifths seen once. Total RNA was extracted at no less than 6 micrograms per sample. The specimen was blood. The receptor was derived from a human donor in good health.

This chain's CDR3 is CASSPLGVSEQYF. CDR3 nucleotides: TGTGCCAGCAGCCCCCTTGGGGTTTCCGAGCAGTACTTC. V gene TRBV7-9 combines with J gene TRBJ2-7; D is ambiguous. The length of the CDR3 is 13 residues. The germline gives CDR1 SEHNR, CDR2 FQNEAQ (reference sequence). V was pared by 5 bases and J by 6 bases, with 14 bases between.